Listed below are T cell receptor beta chains from one sample, sequenced in a study of response to subunit inactivated influenza vaccine. A single record per CDR3 protein comes from TCRdb applying MiXCR to the RT-PCR reads. This table holds under 750,000 distinct CDR3 sequences, 10% to 15% found once. Material: PBMCs from blood, obtained on the day of vaccination. These TCRs come from a man in his forties or fifties who received an inactivated influenza vaccine. CDR3s include the opening cysteine and the closing phenylalanine or tryptophan. Each record gives: V gene, clone size, D gene, J gene, CDR3 protein, CDR3 DNA. A D gene is named only where the DNA matches it firmly. The size entry is marked missing in some rows and otherwise reads once, few, many or a size class.

TRBV6-5	NA	NA	TRBJ2-7	CASSYSGNRAYEQYF	TGTGCCAGCAGTTACTCGGGGAACAGGGCCTACGAGCAGTACTTC
TRBV12-3/TRBV12-4	NA	NA	TRBJ2-7	CASSIAGANDEQYF	TGTGCCAGCAGTATCGCAGGGGCCAATGACGAGCAGTACTTC
TRBV6-5	NA	TRBD1	TRBJ1-4	CASSYSSGQANEKLFF	TGTGCCAGCAGTTACTCGTCGGGACAGGCTAATGAAAAACTGTTTTTT
TRBV20-1	many	TRBD1	TRBJ2-3	CSALPGTGGPASPYTQYF	TGCAGTGCTTTACCCGGGACAGGGGGACCCGCATCCCCGTATACGCAGTATTTT
TRBV6-5	NA	NA	TRBJ2-5	CASSYSFGETQYF	TGTGCCAGCAGTTATTCGTTTGGGGAGACCCAGTACTTC
TRBV12-3/TRBV12-4	many	NA	TRBJ1-1	CASSTTVNTEAFF	TGTGCCAGCAGTACGACGGTGAACACTGAAGCTTTCTTT
TRBV5-1	few	TRBD2	TRBJ2-3	CASSFSRTSGGAADTQYF	TGCGCCAGCAGCTTTTCTAGGACTAGCGGGGGGGCAGCGGATACGCAGTATTTT
TRBV29-1	many	TRBD1	TRBJ2-2	CSVFEGARTGELFF	TGCAGCGTCTTCGAGGGGGCGCGCACCGGGGAGCTGTTTTTT
TRBV11-2	few	NA	TRBJ2-5	CASSPLGGPQETQYF	TGTGCCAGCAGCCCTCTGGGGGGGCCCCAAGAGACCCAGTACTTC
TRBV4-1	few	NA	TRBJ2-1	CASSQGSWGEQFF	TGCGCCAGCAGCCAAGGGTCTTGGGGGGAGCAGTTCTTC
TRBV2	few	TRBD1	TRBJ2-7	CASSEDRGLSGEQYF	TGTGCCAGCAGTGAAGACAGGGGGCTTTCCGGCGAGCAGTACTTC
TRBV11-3	NA	NA	TRBJ2-4	CASSPGGNIQYF	TGTGCCAGCAGCCCCGGGGGTAACATTCAGTACTTC
TRBV24-1	few	TRBD2	TRBJ2-5	CATSDQTSSKETQYF	TGTGCCACCAGTGATCAGACTAGCAGTAAAGAGACCCAGTACTTC
TRBV9	few	NA	TRBJ2-7	CASSVGAGPTSYEQYF	TGTGCCAGCAGCGTAGGGGCAGGGCCGACATCCTACGAGCAGTACTTC
TRBV12-3/TRBV12-4	few	TRBD1	TRBJ1-1	CASSLSQGGYTEAFF	TGTGCCAGCAGTTTAAGTCAAGGGGGCTACACTGAAGCTTTCTTT
TRBV28	many	NA	TRBJ1-4	CASSRRTNEKLFF	TGTGCCAGCAGTCGAAGGACTAATGAAAAACTGTTTTTT
TRBV5-6	NA	NA	TRBJ1-2	CASSYGTTYPNYGYTF	TGTGCCAGCAGCTACGGGACCACGTATCCTAACTATGGCTACACCTTC
TRBV4-2	many	TRBD2	TRBJ2-7	CASSPRTSGDSYEQYF	TGTGCCAGCAGCCCCAGGACTAGCGGGGACTCCTACGAGCAGTACTTC
TRBV6-1	few	TRBD1	TRBJ2-2	CASTLGQGVPGTGELFF	TGTGCCAGCACCTTGGGCCAGGGGGTGCCCGGCACCGGGGAGCTGTTTTTT
TRBV4-1	few	NA	TRBJ1-5	CASSQDWRQAYQPQHF	TGCGCCAGCAGCCAAGATTGGAGGCAGGCCTATCAGCCCCAGCATTTT
TRBV7-9	few	TRBD1	TRBJ2-7	CASSSTGGQGAEQYF	TGTGCCAGCAGCTCGACCGGAGGACAGGGAGCCGAGCAGTACTTC
TRBV11-3	NA	TRBD2	TRBJ2-2	CASSLRTSGRIGELFF	TGTGCCAGCAGCTTACGGACTAGCGGGAGAATCGGGGAGCTGTTTTTT